This entry lists 10 T cell receptor beta chains sequenced from one sample in a study of blood T cell repertoires in COVID-19. Assay used: immunoSEQ multiplex PCR; TCRdb lists only in-frame clones, some missing. The sample yields about 220,000 clones, 88% seen once. Sample: PBMCs or T cells enriched from blood (not recorded which). The receptors here all came from a woman aged 25 to 45 who had recovered from COVID-19.

The rearrangement joins TRBV7-3 to TRBJ2-1; TRBD2 agrees at 14 bases. There are 17 residues in the CDR3. V shed 5 bases and J 4 bases; nucleotides not matched to a gene: 7. CDR1 is SGHTA, CDR2 FQGTGA, per germline. The CDR3 here is CASSLTSGGAGYNEQFF. In DNA, the CDR3 is TGTGCCAGCAGCCTGACTAGCGGGGGGGCCGGATACAATGAGCAGTTCTTC.

The chain combines TRBV6-1 with TRBJ1-6; TRBD1 is a possible D gene (6 bases). Trimming took off 4 bases at V and 0 bases at J, with 13 bases between the two ends. Germline values: CDR1 MNHNS, CDR2 SASEGT. The CDR3 is 17 amino acids. The CDR3 loop reads CASSASTGASYNSPLHF. CDR3 nucleotide sequence: TGTGCCAGCAGTGCATCGACAGGCGCCTCCTATAATTCACCCCTCCACTTT.

The genes are TRBV11-2 and TRBJ2-2; 8 nucleotides match TRBD2. CDR3 length: 17 amino acids. Per germline, CDR1 SGHAT and CDR2 FQNNGV. V dropped 6 bases and J dropped 2; count of bases not matched to a gene: 11. This chain's CDR3 is CASRRIEGTSNTGELFF. CDR3 bases: TGTGCCAGCAGGAGAATCGAGGGGACTAGTAACACCGGGGAGCTGTTTTTT.

The V call is TRBV10-3, the J call TRBJ2-7; 11 positions match TRBD1. The V and J ends lost 6 bases and 3 bases, in that order; junction bases with no gene match: 1. Looked up from germline, CDR1 is ENHRY and CDR2 is SYGVKD. CDR3 length equals 13 residues. CDR3 in DNA: TGTGCCATCAGCGGGACAGGGGGCTACGAGCAGTACTTC. Translated, it gives CAISGTGGYEQYF.

CDR3 in amino acids: CASSWRGDQPQHF. The CDR3 DNA is TGTGCCAGCAGTTGGAGGGGAGACCAGCCCCAGCATTTT. This chain links TRBV25-1 with TRBJ1-5, with D perhaps TRBD1 (5 bases). Per germline, CDR1 MGHDK and CDR2 SYGVNS. Trimming cost V 5 bases and J 7 bases, with 12 bases left between them. This CDR3 has 13 amino acids.

The V gene is TRBV11-2, the J gene TRBJ1-1, with D possibly TRBD1 on 5 matching bases. The germline V gene has CDR1 SGHAT and CDR2 FQNNGV. CDR3 length: 12 amino acids. V dropped 2 bases and J dropped 11 bases, with 12 bases sitting between them. The CDR3 loop reads CASSLPWGEAFF. CDR3 nucleotides: TGTGCCAGCAGCTTACCATGGGGGGAGGCTTTCTTT.

The CDR3 loop reads CAISESPLAGGRQETQYF. The CDR3, as DNA: TGTGCCATCAGTGAGTCACCCCTAGCGGGGGGGCGTCAAGAGACCCAGTACTTC. V and J are TRBV10-3 and TRBJ2-5; 12 nucleotides match TRBD2. This CDR3 comprises 18 residues. The V gene end was trimmed by 0 bases and the J gene end by 2 bases; junction bases not matched to a gene: 7. The germline gives CDR1 ENHRY, CDR2 SYGVKD.

V is TRBV25-1 and J is TRBJ1-2, with a tentative D call TRBD1 (5 bases). The V gene's germline CDR1 is MGHDK and CDR2 SYGVNS. The CDR3 contains 15 residues. V was cut by 3 bases and J by 1 base, with 12 bases left in between. CDR3: CASSDSGGSNYGYTF. CDR3 sequence (DNA): TGTGCCAGCAGTGACTCGGGGGGTAGTAACTATGGCTACACCTTC.

The chain couples TRBV7-9 to TRBJ1-1, with a possible D match to TRBD1 (6 bases). The CDR3 covers 19 residues. Germline V lookup: CDR1 SEHNR, CDR2 FQNEAQ (reference sequence). V gave up 4 bases and J gave up 1 base, with 25 bases separating them. CDR3 loop: CASSSRNLGVGGGNTEAFF. The CDR3 nucleotides are TGTGCCAGCAGCTCAAGGAATCTAGGAGTAGGGGGTGGGAACACTGAAGCTTTCTTT. Filled out from reference TRBV7-9 and TRBJ1-1, the complete variable domain reads DTGVSQNPRHKITKRGQNVTFRCDPISEHNRLYWYRQTLGQGPEFLTYFQNEAQLEKSRLLSDRFSAERPKGSFSTLEIQRTEQGDSAMYLCASSSRNLGVGGGNTEAFFGQGTRLTVV.

V and J are TRBV19 and TRBJ1-2; 11 bases fit TRBD1. This CDR3 region has 16 residues. Germline CDR1 and CDR2: LNHDA and SQIVND (reference sequence). After removal of 0 bases from V and 8 bases from J, the junction contained 8 bases not matched to a gene. CDR3 region: CASSIDSEDRGQGYTF. CDR3 in DNA: TGTGCCAGTAGTATAGATTCCGAGGACAGGGGGCAAGGCTACACCTTC.